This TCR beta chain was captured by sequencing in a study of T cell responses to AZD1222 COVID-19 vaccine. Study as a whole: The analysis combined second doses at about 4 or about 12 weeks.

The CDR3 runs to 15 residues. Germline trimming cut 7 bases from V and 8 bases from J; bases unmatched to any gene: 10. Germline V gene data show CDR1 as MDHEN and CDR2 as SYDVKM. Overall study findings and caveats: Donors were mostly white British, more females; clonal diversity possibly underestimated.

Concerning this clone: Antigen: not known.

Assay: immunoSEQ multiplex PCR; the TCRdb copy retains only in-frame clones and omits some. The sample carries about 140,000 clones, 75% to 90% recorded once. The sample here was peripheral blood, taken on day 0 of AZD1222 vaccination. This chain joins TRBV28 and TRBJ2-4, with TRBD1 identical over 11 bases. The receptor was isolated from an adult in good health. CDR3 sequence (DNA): TGTGCCAGCATCAAGGACAGGGGGCTTAAGGACATTCAGTACTTC. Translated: CASIKDRGLKDIQYF. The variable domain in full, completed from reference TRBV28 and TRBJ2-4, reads DVKVTQSSRYLVKRTGEKVFLECVQDMDHENMFWYRQDPGLGLRLIYFSYDVKMKEKGDIPEGYSVSREKKERFSLILESASTNQTSMYLCASIKDRGLKDIQYFGAGTRLSVL.